The 15 T cell receptor beta chains presented below share a single source sample, sequenced in a study of blood T cell repertoires in COVID-19. Some clones are missing from TCRdb's copy, which holds only in-frame ones; the method was immunoSEQ multiplex PCR. The sample holds more than 15,000 clones, around nine tenths seen once. The sample taken for sequencing was peripheral blood. The receptors derive from a man aged 35-49 years with active COVID-19.

This clone appeared once. The chain couples TRBV4-1 to TRBJ1-3; D is ambiguous. V lost 4 bases to trimming and J lost 2 bases, with 15 bases between them. Per germline, CDR1 MGHRA and CDR2 YSYEKL. The CDR3 length is 16 residues. CDR3 DNA: TGCGCCAGCAGCCTCGCTCCGAGAATTCCTGGAAACACCATATATTTT. Translating gives CASSLAPRIPGNTIYF.

This chain uses TRBV4-3 with TRBJ2-1; perhaps TRBD2 as D (5 bases). This CDR3 is built from 16 residues. Per germline, CDR1 LGHNA and CDR2 YSLEER. Trimming stripped 1 base from V and 6 bases from J, with 16 bases between. CDR3 protein: CASSQALAARPNEQFF. The CDR3 nucleotides are TGCGCCAGCAGCCAAGCCCTAGCAGCCCGCCCCAATGAGCAGTTCTTC.

This sequence joins TRBV6-5 and TRBJ2-1, with D possibly matching TRBD1 (5 bases). The CDR3 is 13 amino acids. Germline CDR1 and CDR2: MNHEY and SVGAGI. Trimming left V 2 bases short and J 9 bases short, with 11 bases between. CDR3 DNA sequence: TGTGCCAGCAGTTACCAAGGGGCAACTGAGCAGTTCTTC. It is translated as CASSYQGATEQFF.

The chain is built from TRBV7-2 and TRBJ2-7, with unresolved D. V gave up 1 base and J gave up 6 bases, with 10 bases separating them. The CDR3 has 13 residues. The germline gives CDR1 SGHTA, CDR2 FQGNSA. The chain's CDR3 is CASSLEPGREQYF. The CDR3 DNA reads TGTGCCAGCAGCTTAGAGCCGGGTCGCGAGCAGTACTTC.

This chain joins TRBV10-3 and TRBJ2-7; D is ambiguous. In germline, CDR1 is ENHRY, CDR2 SYGVKD. The CDR3 runs to 16 residues. With 5 bases removed from V and 0 bases from J, the gap between germline ends came to 17 bases. The CDR3 loop is CAISNIEVVFSYEQYF. The CDR3, as DNA: TGTGCCATCAGTAACATTGAGGTCGTTTTCTCCTACGAGCAGTACTTC.

The genes are TRBV5-4 and TRBJ1-4; 7 bases agree with TRBD1. The CDR3 runs 15 residues. V dropped 2 bases and J dropped 7; count of bases not matched to a gene: 8. The germline V gene has CDR1 SGHNT and CDR2 YYREEE (reference sequence). The CDR3 reads CASSFGGGMGEKLFF. For the CDR3, the DNA is TGTGCCAGCAGCTTCGGAGGGGGCATGGGTGAAAAACTGTTTTTT. The complete variable domain, with remaining parts taken from reference TRBV5-4 and TRBJ1-4, reads ETGVTQSPTHLIKTRGQQVTLRCSSQSGHNTVSWYQQALGQGPQFIFQYYREEENGRGNFPPRFSGLQFPNYSSELNVNALELDDSALYLCASSFGGGMGEKLFFGSGTQLSVL.

The rearrangement uses TRBV27 and TRBJ2-2, with TRBD2 as a possible D gene (7 bases). The ends were cut back, 3 bases at V and 3 bases at J, with 14 bases in the middle. The CDR3 extends over 16 amino acids. CDR1 and CDR2 (germline): MNHEY, SMNVEV (reference sequence). The CDR3 spells CASSLGAGAYTGELFF. The CDR3 nucleotides read TGTGCCAGCAGTTTGGGGGCGGGAGCGTACACCGGGGAGCTGTTTTTT.

J is TRBJ2-1 and V is TRBV30; D uncertain. The CDR3 contains 16 residues. Germline CDR1 GTSNPN, CDR2 SVGIG (reference sequence). The V and J ends lost 1 base and 0 bases respectively, with 13 bases between them. The CDR3 coding sequence is TGTGCCTGGAGTGACGGATTGTCAGGCTCCTACAATGAGCAGTTCTTC. Translation gives CAWSDGLSGSYNEQFF. The variable domain in full, completed from reference TRBV30 and TRBJ2-1, reads SQTIHQWPATLVQPVGSPLSLECTVEGTSNPNLYWYRQAAGRGLQLLFYSVGIGQISSEVPQNLSASRPQDRQFILSSKKLLLSDSGFYLCAWSDGLSGSYNEQFFGPGTRLTVL.

This sequence joins TRBV4-3 and TRBJ2-7; 7 bases fit TRBD2. Trimming at V came to 0 bases and at J to 1 base, leaving 6 bases not matched to a gene. The CDR3 is 16 residues long. Germline V gene data show CDR1 as LGHNA and CDR2 as YSLEER. The CDR3 region has the DNA TGCGCCAGCAGCCAAGAACGCGGGAGTAATTCCTACGAGCAGTACTTC. Translated, it gives CASSQERGSNSYEQYF.

A single count supports this clone. The V call is TRBV24-1, the J call TRBJ2-7, with 8 bases that match TRBD1. Germline V CDR1 and CDR2: KGHDR, SFDVKD. V lost 1 base to trimming and J lost 4 bases; unmatched junction nucleotides: 8. This CDR3 is 16 amino acids long. Here the CDR3 reads CATSDFEDRDDYEQYF. The DNA of the CDR3 is TGTGCCACCAGTGATTTCGAGGACAGGGACGATTACGAGCAGTACTTC.

In this sample, this clone turned up once. This sequence joins TRBV6-5 and TRBJ1-3; unclear D gene. The V end was cut by 5 bases, the J end by 2 bases, with 13 bases between. The CDR3 extends over 15 amino acids. The germline V gene has CDR1 MNHEY and CDR2 SVGAGI. The CDR3 region is CASSQRVRPGNTIYF. CDR3 DNA sequence: TGTGCCAGCAGTCAGAGGGTTCGTCCTGGAAACACCATATATTTT.

The chain links TRBV6-6 to TRBJ2-7; 7 bases agree with TRBD2. V was pared by 6 bases and J by 4 bases, with 6 bases of the junction left unmatched. CDR1 and CDR2 from the germline V gene are MNHNY and SVGAGI (reference sequence). The CDR3 has 13 residues. The CDR3 sequence: CASRPRGEYEQYF. The CDR3, as DNA: TGTGCCAGCAGACCTCGGGGGGAATACGAGCAGTACTTC.

This clone was recorded only once. V is TRBV4-1 and J is TRBJ2-7; the D is unclear. The germline V and J ends were trimmed by 1 base and 2 bases, with 15 bases remaining between them. This CDR3 contains 16 residues. The germline V gene has CDR1 MGHRA and CDR2 YSYEKL. The DNA for the CDR3 is TGCGCCAGCAGCCAAGGGTGGTACAGCTCTACCTACGAGCAGTACTTC. It encodes CASSQGWYSSTYEQYF.

The chain employs TRBV24-1 and TRBJ2-1; 11 bases match TRBD2. Germline V gives CDR1 KGHDR, CDR2 SFDVKD. The length of the CDR3 is 16 residues. The V gene end was trimmed by 4 bases and the J gene end by 7 bases; junction bases not matched to a gene: 8. The CDR3, as DNA: TGTGCCACCAGTGACAACCTAGCGGGAGGCTTGAATGAGCAGTTCTTC. Amino acids: CATSDNLAGGLNEQFF.

This chain links TRBV27 with TRBJ2-7; D perhaps matches TRBD2 (6 bases). The CDR3 sequence is 12 residues long. Germline values: CDR1 MNHEY, CDR2 SMNVEV (reference sequence). V lost 9 bases, J lost 0 bases, and 9 bases lay in between. Written as DNA, the CDR3 is TGTGCCAGTGGGGAGGACTCCTACGAGCAGTACTTC. This encodes CASGEDSYEQYF.